This T cell receptor (beta chain) was documented in a study of immune evolution from preneoplasia to lung adenocarcinoma. V was trimmed by 0 bases and J by 6 bases, leaving 4 bases between them. The CDR3 contains 11 residues. The V gene's germline CDR1 is GTSNPN and CDR2 SVGIG (reference sequence). H&E slides confirmed each diagnosis, reviewed by two pathologists independently. The method was immunoSEQ multiplex PCR; TCRdb's version includes in-frame clones alone and lacks a portion of them. Found here are 8,000 or so clones, under 85% of them singletons; the top ten hold about 2.6%. The study's findings and limits: Compared with EGFR-mutant or double wild-type lesions, KRAS-mutant nodules were more clonal.

About this clone: Its antigen is undetermined. Other DNA variants within this sample encode the same CDR3.

The sequenced material came from FFPE minimally invasive lung adenocarcinoma tissue. The rearrangement uses TRBV30 and TRBJ2-3; D is uncertain. This receptor was taken from an elderly person with lung adenocarcinoma. The CDR3, as DNA: TGTGCCTGGAGTGTGAAGGATACGCAGTATTTT. Amino acid sequence: CAWSVKDTQYF. Supplemented by reference TRBV30 and TRBJ2-3, the full variable domain reads SQTIHQWPATLVQPVGSPLSLECTVEGTSNPNLYWYRQAAGRGLQLLFYSVGIGQISSEVPQNLSASRPQDRQFILSSKKLLLSDSGFYLCAWSVKDTQYFGPGTRLTVL.